This TCR beta chain was profiled in a study of T cells after yellow fever vaccination. In this sample, this clonotype turned up many times. Its cognate antigen is unknown. Germline V gene data show CDR1 as SQVTM and CDR2 as ANQGSEA. The V and J ends lost 6 bases and 0 bases respectively, with 8 bases between them. The CDR3 contains 12 residues. Study outcomes and limitations: Post-booster reappearance was seen for most primary-vaccination clones (about 96% CD4, roughly 86% CD8). FACS-sorted repertoires might harbor abundant contaminating clonotypes from the bulk population. It was a small share of clonotypes that appeared in both CD4 and CD8 compartments.

By 5'RACE template switching, TCR cDNA was produced, with a universal primer site and UMIs added in the process. TCRdb analysed the 5' RACE reads with MiXCR anew, one entry per CDR3 protein. The sample consists of some 200,000 distinct CDR3 sequences, 3.2% of them appearing once. This TCR came from a man in his late teens or twenties who received the YFV17D yellow fever vaccine. The input for sequencing was CD4+ T cells sorted from PBMCs, taken 10 days after the yellow fever booster vaccination. This chain uses TRBV29-1 with TRBJ1-1; D not certain. The CDR3 sequence: CSVVGMNTEAFF. DNA of the CDR3: TGCAGCGTCGTCGGGATGAACACTGAAGCTTTCTTT.